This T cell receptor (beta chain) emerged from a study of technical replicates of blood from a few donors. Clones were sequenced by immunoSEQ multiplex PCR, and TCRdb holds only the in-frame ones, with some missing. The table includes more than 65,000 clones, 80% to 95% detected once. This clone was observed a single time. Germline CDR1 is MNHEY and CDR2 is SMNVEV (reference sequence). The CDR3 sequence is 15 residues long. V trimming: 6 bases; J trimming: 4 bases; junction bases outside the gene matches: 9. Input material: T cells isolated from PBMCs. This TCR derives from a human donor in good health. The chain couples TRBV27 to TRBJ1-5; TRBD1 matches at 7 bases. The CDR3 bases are TGTGCCAGCAGCCAGAGACAGGGAATTAATCAGCCCCAGCATTTT. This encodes CASSQRQGINQPQHF.